Listed here are 29 T cell receptor beta chains from one sample, sequenced in a study of CD4 T cells in relation to SARS-CoV-2 and coronaviruses. TCRdb's copy holds only in-frame clones and misses some; the assay was immunoSEQ multiplex PCR. The sample lists some 38,000 clones; around four fifths were seen once. These receptors are not linked to any known antigen. The sample taken for sequencing was memory CD4+ T cells from PBMCs, cultured in vitro. The source is an adult with COVID-19.

The rearrangement joins TRBV14 to TRBJ2-1; 14 nucleotides align to TRBD2. The germline V gene has CDR1 SGHDN and CDR2 FVKESK. With 0 bases clipped from V and 5 bases from J, the junction kept 12 bases outside the gene matches. This CDR3 is built from 20 residues. The CDR3 coding sequence is TGTGCCAGCAGCCAAGATAAGTTGGGACTAGCGGGAGTCCTGCACAATGAGCAGTTCTTC. Translated, it gives CASSQDKLGLAGVLHNEQFF.

This sequence joins TRBV6-6 and TRBJ1-2; no firm D call. The CDR3 extends over 15 amino acids. Germline V lookup: CDR1 MNHNY, CDR2 SVGAGI (reference sequence). The germline V and J ends were trimmed by 4 bases and 7 bases, with 19 bases remaining between them. The CDR3 nucleotides read TGTGCCAGCAGTTGGGATCCGACGGGCTCTAGTGGCTACACCTTC. Residues: CASSWDPTGSSGYTF.

The chain is built from TRBV7-8 and TRBJ1-1; unclear D gene. The germline V gene has CDR1 SGHVS and CDR2 FQNEAQ. V gave up 6 bases and J gave up 6 bases, with 14 bases separating them. The CDR3 totals 13 residues. As DNA, the CDR3 is TGTGCCAGCAGTAATGTGCTACGGGCTGAAGCTTTCTTT. This codes for CASSNVLRAEAFF.

On this clone: An end of the junction differs from the germline gene, which may be a read error. This chain connects TRBV7-7 to TRBJ2-5; D perhaps matches TRBD2 (5 bases). CDR1 SSHAT and CDR2 FNYEAQ come from the germline V gene (reference sequence). The length of the CDR3 is 13 residues. Here the CDR3 reads CASSSSGRETQYF. The CDR3 nucleotides read TGTGCTAGCAGCTCAAGCGGACGGGAGACCCAGTACTTC.

The rearrangement joins TRBV23-1 to TRBJ2-5; D may be TRBD2 (6 bases). TRBV23-1 is classed as an ORF, of uncertain function. Between the trimmed V and J ends, which lost 4 bases and 3 bases, there was a span of 15 bases. This CDR3 has 15 residues. CDR3 in DNA: TGCGCCAGCAGTCTACCTATGGGGGGTAAAGAGACCCAGTACTTC. This sequence encodes CASSLPMGGKETQYF.

The chain carries TRBV6-4 and TRBJ2-5, with 9 bases matching TRBD2. The CDR3 totals 15 residues. Per germline, CDR1 MRHNA and CDR2 SNTAGT. V lost 4 bases and J lost 4; bases outside the gene matches: 7. CDR3 DNA sequence: TGTGCCAGCAGTGTGTTAGCGGGAGCTGGAGAGACCCAGTACTTC. Translating it yields CASSVLAGAGETQYF.

A single count supports this clone. The rearrangement uses TRBV18 and TRBJ1-1; 7 bases fit TRBD1. Trimming took 2 bases from V and 6 from J; bases not matched to a gene: 9. CDR3 length: 15 residues. The germline V gene has CDR1 KGHSH and CDR2 LQKENI. The CDR3 protein is CASSPWDSRNAEAFF. The CDR3 DNA sequence: TGTGCCAGCTCACCATGGGACAGCCGTAACGCTGAAGCTTTCTTT.

This clone has just a few counts. The chain joins TRBV5-1 to TRBJ1-3; a possible D gene is TRBD1 (6 bases). V was shortened by 4 bases and J by 0 bases, with 11 bases between the two germline ends. The CDR3 runs to 15 residues. The germline gives CDR1 SGHRS, CDR2 YFSETQ. The CDR3 spells CASSPEGGSGNTIYF. DNA of the CDR3: TGCGCCAGCAGCCCGGAGGGGGGCTCTGGAAACACCATATATTTT. Full variable domain (missing parts from reference TRBV5-1 and TRBJ1-3): KAGVTQTPRYLIKTRGQQVTLSCSPISGHRSVSWYQQTPGQGLQFLFEYFSETQRNKGNFPGRFSGRQFSNSRSEMNVSTLELGDSALYLCASSPEGGSGNTIYFGEGSWLTVV.

This clone was seen a few times. The chain links TRBV10-2 to TRBJ2-7; 8 nucleotides align to TRBD2. CDR1 is WSHSY, CDR2 SAAADI, per germline. J was trimmed by 3 bases and V by 8 bases; bases with no gene match: 21. The CDR3 is made up of 18 amino acids. CDR3 DNA sequence: TGCGCCAGCTCGGACCCCGGGGGCCGGGAGGGCCAAGGCTACGAGCAGTACTTC. It specifies CASSDPGGREGQGYEQYF.

The chain couples TRBV4-1 to TRBJ2-7, with D perhaps matching TRBD2 (6 bases). The CDR3 runs to 16 residues. V was shortened by 4 bases and J by 6 bases, with 22 bases between the two germline ends. Germline loops: CDR1 MGHRA, CDR2 YSYEKL. CDR3 amino acids: CASSPLLGGRRGEQYF. The CDR3, as DNA: TGCGCCAGCAGCCCACTGTTGGGTGGGAGGCGAGGCGAGCAGTACTTC.

This chain links TRBV2 with TRBJ1-2, with 8 bases fitting TRBD1. Trimming cost V 0 bases and J 4 bases; bases outside gene matches: 10. In germline, CDR1 is SNHLY, CDR2 FYNNEI. The CDR3 covers 17 residues. The CDR3 DNA follows: TGTGCCAGCAGTGAAGCCTACTGGACAGGGTCGTTCTATGGCTACACCTTC. Protein sequence: CASSEAYWTGSFYGYTF.

In its sample, this clone was seen a few times. V gene TRBV2 combines with J gene TRBJ2-2; D is unresolved. The CDR3 has 15 residues. Germline CDR1 is SNHLY and CDR2 is FYNNEI. V was trimmed by 6 bases and J by 1 base, leaving 12 bases between them. The CDR3 is CASRDGNENTGELFF. The CDR3 DNA reads as TGTGCCAGCAGAGATGGGAATGAGAACACCGGGGAGCTGTTTTTT.

CDR3 amino acids: CASSNLYF. The CDR3 region has the DNA TGTGCCAGCAGCAACCTGTACTTC. V is TRBV21-1 and J is TRBJ2-7; the D segment call TRBD2 is taken from the table without a DNA check. TRBV21-1 is listed as a pseudogene. This CDR3 is built from 8 residues.

The V gene is TRBV6-5, the J gene TRBJ2-5; D not certain. The V end was cut by 8 bases, the J end by 5 bases, with 15 bases between. This CDR3 has 13 amino acids. Germline V gives CDR1 MNHEY, CDR2 SVGAGI. CDR3 DNA: TGTGCCAGCGGAAACGCCATGGTGGAGACCCAGTACTTC. Protein product: CASGNAMVETQYF.

This CDR3 is CASSPPGGGSAGELFF. In nucleotides, the CDR3 is TGTGCCAGCTCACCCCCCGGCGGCGGGTCGGCCGGGGAGCTGTTTTTT. This chain connects TRBV18 to TRBJ2-2; perhaps TRBD2 as D (5 bases). CDR3 size: 16 residues. The V end lost 3 bases, the J end lost 6 bases, and 17 bases lay between the germline ends. In germline, CDR1 is KGHSH, CDR2 LQKENI.

As concerns this clone: Germline is not matched at one junction end, which may reflect a read error. V and J are TRBV7-2 and TRBJ2-7; the match to TRBD1 covers 8 bases. Germline assignment: CDR1 SGHTA and CDR2 FQGNSA. This CDR3 has 15 residues. CDR3 region: CASSLVGQGAYEQYF. CDR3 sequence (DNA): TGTGCCAGCAGCTTAGTAGGGCAGGGGGCCTATGAGCAGTACTTC.

This clone was seen a few times. The chain has TRBV30 and TRBJ1-3, with D uncertain. V lost 5 bases and J lost 0, with 8 bases in between. The CDR3 totals 13 residues. Germline lookup yields CDR1 GTSNPN and CDR2 SVGIG (reference sequence). CDR3 nucleotides: TGTGCCTGGGGCAGTTACTCTGGAAACACCATATATTTT. It yields the protein CAWGSYSGNTIYF.

The gene calls are TRBV5-1 and TRBJ2-2, with 12 bases matching TRBD2. The V gene's germline CDR1 is SGHRS and CDR2 YFSETQ. This CDR3 spans 16 amino acids. Germline trimming cut 0 bases from V and 5 bases from J; bases unmatched to any gene: 2. The CDR3 nucleotides are TGCGCCAGCAGCTTGGGACTAGCGGGAGTAACCGGGGAGCTGTTTTTT. It translates to CASSLGLAGVTGELFF.

The chain carries TRBV24-1 and TRBJ2-2, with D perhaps TRBD2 (6 bases). CDR1 KGHDR and CDR2 SFDVKD come from the germline V gene. This CDR3 has 15 amino acids. V was shortened by 5 bases and J by 7 bases, with 16 bases between the two germline ends. For the CDR3, the DNA is TGTGCCACCAGTGGGACTACTTTAGTGGGCGGGGAGCTGTTTTTT. It specifies CATSGTTLVGGELFF.

The CDR3 region is CASRTQAGDTQYF. The CDR3 DNA follows: TGTGCCAGCAGGACCCAGGCGGGGGATACGCAGTATTTT. The chain joins TRBV6-5 to TRBJ2-3; D possibly corresponds to TRBD2 (6 bases). The CDR3 extends over 13 amino acids. Trimming shortened V by 6 bases and J by 6 bases, and 13 bases separated the two germline ends. Germline V gene sequence: CDR1 MNHEY, CDR2 SVGAGI.

The rearrangement uses TRBV28 and TRBJ2-1, with no clear D. Between the trimmed V and J ends, which lost 2 bases and 7 bases, there was a span of 12 bases. This CDR3 has 14 residues. In germline, CDR1 is MDHEN, CDR2 SYDVKM. The CDR3, as DNA: TGTGCCAGCAGTTTAGACCTCCGGCGGAATGAGCAGTTCTTC. This codes for CASSLDLRRNEQFF. Supplemented by reference TRBV28 and TRBJ2-1, the full variable domain reads DVKVTQSSRYLVKRTGEKVFLECVQDMDHENMFWYRQDPGLGLRLIYFSYDVKMKEKGDIPEGYSVSREKKERFSLILESASTNQTSMYLCASSLDLRRNEQFFGPGTRLTVL.

The genes are TRBV30 and TRBJ2-3, with TRBD2 matching over 9 bases. The CDR3 is 15 amino acids. Germline V gene data show CDR1 as GTSNPN and CDR2 as SVGIG (reference sequence). Trimming at V came to 0 bases and at J to 0 bases, leaving 1 base not matched to a gene. The CDR3 sequence is CAWSVGLASTDTQYF. In DNA, the CDR3 is TGTGCCTGGAGTGTGGGACTAGCAAGCACAGATACGCAGTATTTT.

V gene TRBV13 combines with J gene TRBJ1-1; 11 positions agree with TRBD1. The germline V gene has CDR1 PRHDT and CDR2 FYEKMQ (reference sequence). The CDR3 spans 16 residues. V gave up 5 bases and J gave up 3 bases; unmatched junction bases: 8. This CDR3 reads CASSPIGQGAHTEAFF. The CDR3 nucleotides are TGTGCCAGCAGCCCAATAGGACAGGGGGCGCACACTGAAGCTTTCTTT.

This clone was detected only a few times. This chain uses TRBV30 with TRBJ2-1; the D gene is possibly TRBD2 (7 bases). CDR3 length: 14 residues. Between the trimmed V and J ends, which lost 4 bases and 4 bases, there was a span of 14 bases. Germline CDR1 is GTSNPN and CDR2 is SVGIG (reference sequence). The CDR3 spells CAWNAGARYNEQFF. The CDR3 DNA reads as TGTGCCTGGAATGCGGGGGCGCGGTACAATGAGCAGTTCTTC.

The chain links TRBV4-1 to TRBJ2-6; weak D call: TRBD2 (6 bases). This CDR3 has 17 residues. Germline CDR1 reads MGHRA; CDR2 reads YSYEKL. V lost 4 bases to trimming and J lost 0 bases, with 13 bases between them. CDR3 sequence reads: CASSRTRGISGANVLTF. Here the CDR3 DNA reads TGCGCCAGCAGCCGGACGCGGGGAATCTCTGGGGCCAACGTCCTGACTTTC.

The rearrangement joins TRBV28 to TRBJ2-7, with D possibly TRBD2 on 6 matching bases. Germline CDR1 reads MDHEN; CDR2 reads SYDVKM. CDR3 length: 14 residues. The V gene lost 2 bases and the J gene lost 4 bases, with 12 bases spanning the gap. The CDR3 protein is CASSLVQGGYEQYF. The CDR3 coding sequence is TGTGCCAGCAGTTTAGTCCAGGGAGGATACGAGCAGTACTTC.

This clone was recorded only once. CDR3 sequence (DNA): TGTGCCAGCACCCCGGGACTAGCTTACGCAGATACGCAGTATTTT. It yields the protein CASTPGLAYADTQYF. V gene TRBV27 combines with J gene TRBJ2-3, with TRBD2 matching over 9 bases. J gave up 4 bases and V 7 bases, and 9 bases lay outside the gene matches. Germline V CDR1 and CDR2: MNHEY, SMNVEV (reference sequence). This CDR3 has 15 residues.

V gene TRBV6-6 combines with J gene TRBJ2-7; 13 bases are a match to TRBD2. V was pared by 10 bases and J by 4 bases, with 4 bases of the junction left unmatched. The CDR3 runs 13 residues. Germline assignment: CDR1 MNHNY and CDR2 SVGAGI (reference sequence). The DNA of the CDR3 is TGTGCCACGGGGACTAGCGGGATATACGAGCAGTACTTC. The encoded protein is CATGTSGIYEQYF.

The chain is built from TRBV2 and TRBJ2-3; no firm D call. The length of the CDR3 is 14 residues. Germline CDR1 SNHLY, CDR2 FYNNEI. V lost 6 bases and J 4 bases, leaving 14 bases between the germline ends. CDR3 coding DNA: TGTGCCAGCAGACCGGACCGTTTCGCAGATACGCAGTATTTT. Translation: CASRPDRFADTQYF.